Listed below are T cell receptor beta chains from one sample, sequenced in a study of a mutant IDH1 vaccine in newly diagnosed glioma. Their antigen targets remain unknown. Clones were sequenced by immunoSEQ multiplex PCR, and TCRdb holds only the in-frame ones, with some missing. The sample carries about 50,000 clones, over 65% recorded once. Material: PBMCs, obtained from a glioma patient whose treatment included an IDH1 peptide vaccine. These receptors all stem from a man in his forties with glioma. The CDR3 runs from the conserved cysteine through the conserved F or W. D genes are given only for firm matches. Clone size is not always given. Where it is, it says once, few, many or a class for expanded clones.

V gene	clone size	D gene	J gene	CDR3 DNA	CDR3 protein
TRBV19	-	TRBD2	TRBJ2-1	TGTGCCATAAATAGCGGGAGGAGTAATGAGCAGTTCTTC	CAINSGRSNEQFF
TRBV7-2	-	-	TRBJ2-2	TGTGCCAGCAGCCAAGAACACACGACCGGTCGGGAGCTGTTTTTT	CASSQEHTTGRELFF
TRBV19	-	-	TRBJ1-2	TGTGCCAGTACCGTTCAAGGGACACCCAGCTATGGCTACACCTTC	CASTVQGTPSYGYTF
TRBV5-6	-	-	TRBJ2-1	TGTGCCAGCAGCCTAGCATTCAATGAGCAGTTCTTC	CASSLAFNEQFF
TRBV9	-	-	TRBJ2-3	TGTGCCAGCAGCGCTTATCTGAGGACGACAGATACGCAGTATTTT	CASSAYLRTTDTQYF
TRBV11-2	-	TRBD1	TRBJ2-7	TGTGCCAGCAGCTTAGTAGACAGGGGGCACGAGCAGTACTTC	CASSLVDRGHEQYF
TRBV6-1	few	-	TRBJ1-5	TGTGCCAGCAGTGAAGCGCTTATTTTCAGACTGCGCAATCAGCCCCAGCATTTT	CASSEALIFRLRNQPQHF
TRBV7-6	-	-	TRBJ2-5	TGTGCCAGCAGCCCCCATTACGGGAATCAAGAGACCCAGTACTTC	CASSPHYGNQETQYF
TRBV10-2	-	TRBD1	TRBJ1-2	TGCGCCAGCAGGCCGGGACAGGAGGGTGGCTACACCTTC	CASRPGQEGGYTF
TRBV19	medium-sized	-	TRBJ2-1	TGTGCCAGTAGTATAAGCGGCAGCTCCTACAATGAGCAGTTCTTC	CASSISGSSYNEQFF
TRBV7-2	-	TRBD1	TRBJ1-6	TGTGCCAGCAGCCAGACCGGGACAGATAATTCACCCCTCCACTTT	CASSQTGTDNSPLHF
TRBV2	-	-	TRBJ1-5	TGTGCCAGCAGGGGGGGTATGGGCCATCAGCCCCAGCATTTT	CASRGGMGHQPQHF
TRBV5-1	-	-	TRBJ1-2	TGCGCCAGCAGCAGCAGCTGGTCAAGGGACGAGGGCTCTGGCTACACCTTC	CASSSSWSRDEGSGYTF
TRBV5-4	-	TRBD1	TRBJ2-1	TGTGCCAGCAGTGTACGGGACAGGGGAAGAGCATTGGCTGAGCAGTTCTTC	CASSVRDRGRALAEQFF
TRBV15	-	-	TRBJ1-2	TGTGCCACCAGCCCCCCGGGGCCGACCGGGCGTACCACCTTC	CATSPPGPTGRTTF
TRBV27	-	-	TRBJ2-1	TGTGCCAGCAGTACTGTAAGCGGGCGCTCCTACAATGAGCAGTTCTTC	CASSTVSGRSYNEQFF
TRBV19	once	-	TRBJ1-2	TGTGCCAGTAGTACCCCCCGGCAGGGGAAGGGTGGCTACACCTTC	CASSTPRQGKGGYTF
TRBV19	once	-	TRBJ2-5	TGTGCCAGTAGGGTCCGGGGCGGCCAAGAGACCCAGTACTTC	CASRVRGGQETQYF
TRBV11-3	-	TRBD1	TRBJ2-3	TGTGCCAGCAGCCCGCCGACCGGGACAGCAATAACAGATACGCAGTATTTT	CASSPPTGTAITDTQYF
TRBV27	once	TRBD1	TRBJ1-2	TGTGCCAGCAGTTTCGACAGGGGATCTCCGACCTTC	CASSFDRGSPTF
TRBV10-3	-	-	TRBJ1-5	TGTGCCATCAGTGAGGTTGGCCAGCCCCAGCATTTT	CAISEVGQPQHF
TRBV13	-	-	TRBJ2-2	TGTGCCAGCAGCTTAGACACCGGGGAGCTGTTTTTT	CASSLDTGELFF
TRBV7-2	-	TRBD1	TRBJ2-3	TGTGCCAGCAGCTTCTCCGGGACAGGGGGCACAGATACGCAGTATTTT	CASSFSGTGGTDTQYF
TRBV6-1	-	-	TRBJ1-5	TGTGTTGCGGGCGGCCTCACGTATCAGCCCCAGCATTTT	CVAGGLTYQPQHF
TRBV9	-	-	TRBJ2-3	TGTGCCAGCAGCGTAGATGAAGATACGCAGTATTTT	CASSVDEDTQYF
TRBV7-8	once	-	TRBJ2-3	TGTGCCAGCAGCTTAGGTAGGACGCGTTCTAGCACAGATACGCAGTATTTT	CASSLGRTRSSTDTQYF
TRBV9	-	-	TRBJ1-3	TGTGCCAGCAGCGTAGTGGGGAAAAACACCATATATTTT	CASSVVGKNTIYF
TRBV2	few	TRBD2	TRBJ2-7	TGTGCCAGCAGTCCCCTAGGGCAGGGACTAGAAGGCGAGCAGTACTTC	CASSPLGQGLEGEQYF
TRBV4-3	-	-	TRBJ1-1	TGCGCCAGCAGCCAAGGGGTGCAGGCAGCCACTGAAGCTTTCTTT	CASSQGVQAATEAFF
TRBV27	-	TRBD2	TRBJ2-1	TGTGCCAGCAGCCACCGTCTAGCGGTACTCTACAATGAGCAGTTCTTC	CASSHRLAVLYNEQFF
TRBV19	-	-	TRBJ1-2	TGTGCCAGTAGACCCGACTCACGGAGGGGCTACACCTTC	CASRPDSRRGYTF
TRBV11-3	-	TRBD2	TRBJ2-3	TGTGCCAGCAGTGCCACTAGCGGCCCACAATATACGCAGTATTTT	CASSATSGPQYTQYF